These 23 T cell receptor beta chains originate from one sample sequenced in a study of blood T cell repertoires in COVID-19. The assay was immunoSEQ multiplex PCR, and TCRdb's table has in-frame clones only and misses some. Altogether about 92,000 clones are present, around 84% being singletons, with the ten largest covering around 38%. The sequencing input was peripheral blood. These receptor sequences come from a man older than 75 with acute or convalescent COVID-19.

This chain links TRBV19 with TRBJ1-1, with 9 bases fitting TRBD1. With V trimmed by 6 bases and J by 5 bases, 10 bases remained unmatched. Germline V gene sequence: CDR1 LNHDA, CDR2 SQIVND (reference sequence). The CDR3 runs to 15 residues. This CDR3 reads CASRDRGYGLTEAFF. As DNA, the CDR3 is TGTGCCAGTAGGGACAGGGGATACGGATTGACTGAAGCTTTCTTT. Full variable domain (rest looked up from reference TRBV19 and TRBJ1-1): DGGITQSPKYLFRKEGQNVTLSCEQNLNHDAMYWYRQDPGQGLRLIYYSQIVNDFQKGDIAEGYSVSREKKESFPLTVTSAQKNPTAFYLCASRDRGYGLTEAFFGQGTRLTVV.

In DNA, the CDR3 is TGTGCCAGCAGTTTGAGGGCGGGAACCGGGGAGCTGTTTTTT. It specifies CASSLRAGTGELFF. V is TRBV27 and J is TRBJ2-2; D may be TRBD2 (6 bases). This CDR3 is 14 amino acids long. Looked up from germline, CDR1 is MNHEY and CDR2 is SMNVEV (reference sequence). Trimming shortened V by 3 bases and J by 5 bases, and 10 bases separated the two germline ends.

The chain employs TRBV27 and TRBJ2-5; TRBD2 agrees at 11 bases. This CDR3 has 14 amino acids. The ends lost 6 bases at V and 5 bases at J; junction bases unmatched: 5. Germline V gene sequence: CDR1 MNHEY, CDR2 SMNVEV (reference sequence). For the CDR3, the DNA is TGTGCCAGCAGGCTAGCGGGAGGTTGGGAGACCCAGTACTTC. The encoded protein is CASRLAGGWETQYF.

The genes are TRBV18 and TRBJ2-2, with 8 bases that match TRBD2. CDR3 length: 17 residues. J gave up 3 bases and V 4 bases, and 10 bases lay outside the gene matches. CDR1 and CDR2 (germline): KGHSH, LQKENI. Here the CDR3 DNA reads TGTGCCAGCTCACTCTCGGTAACTAGCGGAGACACCGGGGAGCTGTTTTTT. Its protein product is CASSLSVTSGDTGELFF. Full variable domain (missing parts from reference TRBV18 and TRBJ2-2): NAGVMQNPRHLVRRRGQEARLRCSPMKGHSHVYWYRQLPEEGLKFMVYLQKENIIDESGMPKERFSAEFPKEGPSILRIQQVVRGDSAAYFCASSLSVTSGDTGELFFGEGSRLTVL.

V usage is TRBV6-2 or TRBV6-3 and J usage is TRBJ2-7; 14 bases map to TRBD2. The CDR3 length is 19 residues. Losses at the gene ends were 3 bases for V and 3 bases for J; bases not matched to a gene: 13. Germline V lookup: CDR1 MNHEY, CDR2 SVGEGT. Written as DNA, the CDR3 is TGTGCCAGCAGTTATCCGGGTCAGGGACTAGCGGGAGTACTCTACGAGCAGTACTTC. It yields the protein CASSYPGQGLAGVLYEQYF.

The chain uses TRBV28 and TRBJ1-2; D is unresolved. Germline loops: CDR1 MDHEN, CDR2 SYDVKM. The CDR3 has 12 amino acids. Trimming left V 8 bases short and J 8 bases short, with 15 bases between. CDR3 region: CASGSGINGYTF. CDR3 nucleotide sequence: TGTGCCAGCGGTTCCGGGATTAACGGCTACACCTTC.

J is TRBJ1-1 and V is TRBV14; D perhaps matches TRBD1 (5 bases). The germline gives CDR1 SGHDN, CDR2 FVKESK. The germline V and J ends were trimmed by 1 base and 10 bases, with 13 bases remaining between them. The CDR3 sequence is 13 residues long. CDR3: CASSQVGANGAFF. The CDR3 bases are TGTGCCAGCAGCCAAGTAGGGGCCAACGGAGCTTTCTTT.

This clone was recorded only once. The chain joins TRBV15 to TRBJ2-7, with 10 bases that match TRBD2. Germline assignment: CDR1 LNHNV and CDR2 YYDKDF (reference sequence). The CDR3 sequence is 15 residues long. Trimming cost V 5 bases and J 3 bases; bases outside gene matches: 7. The CDR3 is CATSGLAGAGYEQYF. CDR3 coding DNA: TGTGCCACCAGCGGGCTAGCGGGAGCCGGCTACGAGCAGTACTTC.

This chain connects TRBV6-5 to TRBJ1-1, with 8 bases that match TRBD1. Germline V gene lookup returns CDR1 MNHEY and CDR2 SVGAGI. The CDR3 consists of 14 residues. The V segment lost 6 bases and the J segment 7 bases; nucleotides outside the gene matches: 10. CDR3 sequence reads: CASRTTGASGEAFF. In DNA form, the CDR3 reads TGTGCCAGCAGGACGACAGGGGCGAGCGGTGAAGCTTTCTTT.

The V call is TRBV28, the J call TRBJ1-6; D not resolved. Trimming took off 7 bases at V and 7 bases at J, with 14 bases between the two ends. This CDR3 is built from 14 residues. Germline V gene sequence: CDR1 MDHEN, CDR2 SYDVKM. Here the CDR3 reads CASTLTKINSPLHF. DNA for the CDR3: TGTGCCAGCACCCTGACAAAAATCAATTCACCCCTCCACTTT.

V usage is TRBV7-2 and J usage is TRBJ2-7; TRBD1 agrees at 9 bases. The V gene's germline CDR1 is SGHTA and CDR2 FQGNSA. Trimming removed 8 bases from V and 5 bases from J; junction bases left unmatched: 10. The CDR3 sequence is 14 residues long. CDR3 nucleotide sequence: TGTGCCAGCCATCTAGGGACAGGGCTGGACGAGCAGTACTTC. It is translated as CASHLGTGLDEQYF.

The chain couples TRBV2 to TRBJ1-4; no reliable D call. Trimming took 6 bases from V and 0 from J, leaving 11 bases between them. Germline V lookup: CDR1 SNHLY, CDR2 FYNNEI. CDR3 length equals 15 residues. The CDR3 spells CASRADSSTNEKLFF. The CDR3 DNA sequence: TGTGCCAGCAGGGCAGATTCCTCAACTAATGAAAAACTGTTTTTT.

In DNA, the CDR3 is TGCGCCAGCAGCTGGGGACTAGCGGGACTGGAGACCCAGTACTTC. It translates to CASSWGLAGLETQYF. This sequence joins TRBV5-1 and TRBJ2-5; 13 bases line up with TRBD2. Germline V lookup: CDR1 SGHRS, CDR2 YFSETQ. This CDR3 spans 15 amino acids. The V gene end was trimmed by 3 bases and the J gene end by 5 bases; junction bases not matched to a gene: 4. Looking up the rest from reference TRBV5-1 and TRBJ2-5 gives the full variable domain: KAGVTQTPRYLIKTRGQQVTLSCSPISGHRSVSWYQQTPGQGLQFLFEYFSETQRNKGNFPGRFSGRQFSNSRSEMNVSTLELGDSALYLCASSWGLAGLETQYFGPGTRLLVL.

The genes are TRBV5-1 and TRBJ2-7, with TRBD1 matching 8 bases. After removal of 0 bases from V and 2 bases from J, the junction contained 1 base not matched to a gene. The length of the CDR3 is 14 residues. Germline CDR1 SGHRS, CDR2 YFSETQ. Here the CDR3 reads CASSLGTGPYEQYF. CDR3 nucleotides: TGCGCCAGCAGCTTGGGGACAGGGCCCTACGAGCAGTACTTC.

In DNA form, the CDR3 reads TGTGCCAGCAGCCAGGGACAGGGGGGAGTTCAGCCCCAGCATTTT. Encoded protein: CASSQGQGGVQPQHF. The rearrangement links TRBV3-1 (or the pseudogene TRBV3-2) to TRBJ1-5; TRBD1 agrees at 11 bases. Looked up from germline, CDR1 is LGHDT and CDR2 is YNNKEL (reference sequence). CDR3 length equals 15 residues. V gave up 3 bases and J gave up 6 bases; unmatched junction bases: 4.

This clone was recorded many times. V usage is TRBV7-3 and J usage is TRBJ2-4; TRBD1 is a possible D gene (5 bases). This CDR3 is 13 amino acids long. Trimming took 1 base from V and 8 from J, leaving 9 bases between them. Germline CDR1 reads SGHTA; CDR2 reads FQGTGA. In DNA, the CDR3 is TGTGCCAGCAGCTTAAGGCAGGGATACATTCAGTACTTC. Translated: CASSLRQGYIQYF.

This clone came up a few times. The genes are TRBV29-1 and TRBJ2-7; TRBD1 aligns across 7 bases. Germline CDR1 and CDR2: SQVTM and ANQGSEA. This CDR3 is 12 amino acids long. Trimming at V came to 6 bases and at J to 2 bases, leaving 4 bases not matched to a gene. CDR3 region: CSVRQGPYEQYF. DNA of the CDR3: TGCAGCGTACGACAGGGTCCCTACGAGCAGTACTTC.

The CDR3 spells CASRTGDIGYTF. The CDR3 DNA is TGTGCCAGTAGGACAGGGGACATTGGCTACACCTTC. The rearrangement links TRBV19 to TRBJ1-2; 8 bases are shared with TRBD1. The CDR3 consists of 12 residues. CDR1 is LNHDA, CDR2 SQIVND, per germline (reference sequence). V lost 6 bases and J lost 7; bases outside the gene matches: 4. Supplemented by reference TRBV19 and TRBJ1-2, the full variable domain reads DGGITQSPKYLFRKEGQNVTLSCEQNLNHDAMYWYRQDPGQGLRLIYYSQIVNDFQKGDIAEGYSVSREKKESFPLTVTSAQKNPTAFYLCASRTGDIGYTFGSGTRLTVV.

On this clone: Different DNA sequences within this sample yield the same CDR3. This rearrangement joins TRBV5-1 to TRBJ2-1; weak D call: TRBD2 (5 bases). Trimming shortened V by 4 bases and J by 0 bases, and 11 bases separated the two germline ends. The CDR3 has 15 amino acids. CDR1 and CDR2 from the germline V gene are SGHRS and YFSETQ. The DNA for the CDR3 is TGCGCCAGCAGCCTTTCGGGAAGCTCCTACAATGAGCAGTTCTTC. Protein product: CASSLSGSSYNEQFF.

The chain is built from TRBV7-3 and TRBJ2-3, with TRBD2 matching 7 bases. The V gene's germline CDR1 is SGHTA and CDR2 FQGTGA. V was clipped by 1 base and J by 4 bases; unmatched bases: 14. There are 18 residues in the CDR3. CDR3: CASSLRWRGAGEADTQYF. In DNA form, the CDR3 reads TGTGCCAGCAGCTTAAGATGGCGCGGCGCGGGAGAGGCAGATACGCAGTATTTT.

The gene calls are TRBV5-4 and TRBJ1-2, with 8 positions matching TRBD1. V lost 4 bases and J lost 3; bases outside the gene matches: 2. In germline, CDR1 is SGHNT, CDR2 YYREEE (reference sequence). The CDR3 length is 13 residues. The CDR3 nucleotides are TGTGCCAGCAGCCCGGACAGGGACTATGGCTACACCTTC. This encodes CASSPDRDYGYTF. Looking up the rest from reference TRBV5-4 and TRBJ1-2 gives the full variable domain: ETGVTQSPTHLIKTRGQQVTLRCSSQSGHNTVSWYQQALGQGPQFIFQYYREEENGRGNFPPRFSGLQFPNYSSELNVNALELDDSALYLCASSPDRDYGYTFGSGTRLTVV.

The rearrangement links TRBV27 to TRBJ2-5; TRBD2 matches at 9 bases. This CDR3 comprises 15 residues. From germline, CDR1 is MNHEY and CDR2 SMNVEV (reference sequence). With V trimmed by 3 bases and J by 5 bases, 7 bases remained unmatched. In DNA, the CDR3 is TGTGCCAGCAGTTTGGCGGGAGGGCCGTTGGAGACCCAGTACTTC. Translating it yields CASSLAGGPLETQYF.

The V gene is TRBV6-5, the J gene TRBJ1-5; TRBD1 matches at 11 bases. Germline V gene data show CDR1 as MNHEY and CDR2 as SVGAGI. The CDR3 has 13 residues. V shed 8 bases, J shed 5 bases, and the junction held 2 bases outside the gene matches. For the CDR3, the DNA is TGTGCCAGCTGGGACAGGGGGTATCAGCCCCAGCATTTT. Protein: CASWDRGYQPQHF.